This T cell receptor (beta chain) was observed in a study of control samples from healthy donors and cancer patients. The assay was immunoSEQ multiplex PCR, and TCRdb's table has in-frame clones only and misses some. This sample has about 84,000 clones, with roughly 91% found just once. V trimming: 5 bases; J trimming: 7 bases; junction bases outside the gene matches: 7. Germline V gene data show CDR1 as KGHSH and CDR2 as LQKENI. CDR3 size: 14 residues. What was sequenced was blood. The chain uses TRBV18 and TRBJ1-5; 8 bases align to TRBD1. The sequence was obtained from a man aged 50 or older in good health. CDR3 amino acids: CASSFTGGDQPQHF. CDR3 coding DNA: TGTGCCAGCTCATTTACAGGGGGGGACCAGCCCCAGCATTTT.